This TCR beta chain was captured by sequencing in a study of T-cell reconstitution after alpha-beta-depleted transplantation in children. Whole-study results and caveats: Among T cells one year after transplant, newly produced cells accounted for most counts and diversity. At around two months after transplant, the alpha-beta T cells were reportedly derived from several hundred expanded clones that came from non-depleted graft cells.

Researchers prepared the TCRbeta library using unique molecular identifiers, the study reports. TCRdb passed the PCR reads through MiXCR, listing each CDR3 protein once. The data hold about 310,000 distinct CDR3 sequences, with roughly 25% observed a single time. The ends lost 5 bases at V and 3 bases at J; junction bases unmatched: 9. Germline V gives CDR1 SGHAT, CDR2 FQNNGV. The CDR3 is 16 residues long. This clonotype was detected only a few times. What it binds is unknown. This clonotype was obtained from a male patient aged 5 to 17 who had a stem cell transplant for acute lymphoblastic leukemia, so the T cells may come from the graft donor. Specimen: PBMCs, mostly from graft donor cells, collected 180 days after TCRalphabeta/CD19-depleted stem cell transplant. The chain has TRBV11-2 and TRBJ2-3; 9 nucleotides align to TRBD1. The CDR3 reads CASSLRQGGRTDTQYF. CDR3 DNA: TGTGCCAGCAGCCTACGACAGGGGGGGAGAACAGATACGCAGTATTTT.